Sequencing of this T cell receptor (beta chain) was carried out in a study of regulatory T cells in long-lasting Graves disease. Study-level points and caveats: Thyroid tissue went unstudied; only peripheral blood was examined. TCR diversity was lower in persistent Graves' patients (versus newly diagnosed ones).

This clonotype occurred many times. Its antigen is undetermined. The time point here: newly diagnosed GD, antithyroid drugs for less than 3 months. PBMC-derived RNA was used for the TCR library. In this cohort, patients came from an endocrinology department located in Xi'an, China. According to the study, TCR beta libraries were built with iRepertoire HTBI primers and CDR3-region Arm-PCR. MiXCR, run by TCRdb on the multiplex PCR reads, gives a single entry per CDR3 protein. There are some 500,000 distinct CDR3 sequences in the sample; about 16% occur only once, and 20% to 25% lies in the top ten. The sample was also linked to a second study, of T cells in Graves' hyperthyroidism and ophthalmopathy. As that report states: Using the HTBI primer set, a first-round RT-PCR was run on the TCR CDR3.

The input for sequencing was peripheral blood mononuclear cells (PBMCs), taken at new diagnosis, from a patient treated with antithyroid drugs. The sequence derives from a woman aged 35-60 years with Graves disease.

The CDR3 sequence is CASSFAAGSEAFF. The CDR3 DNA follows: TGCGCCAGCAGCTTCGCCGCAGGCAGTGAAGCTTTCTTT. The rearrangement joins TRBV5-1 to TRBJ1-1; D is unresolved. The V and J ends lost 2 bases and 7 bases respectively, with 12 bases between them. This CDR3 comprises 13 residues. The germline CDR1 and CDR2 sequences are SGHRS and YFSETQ.